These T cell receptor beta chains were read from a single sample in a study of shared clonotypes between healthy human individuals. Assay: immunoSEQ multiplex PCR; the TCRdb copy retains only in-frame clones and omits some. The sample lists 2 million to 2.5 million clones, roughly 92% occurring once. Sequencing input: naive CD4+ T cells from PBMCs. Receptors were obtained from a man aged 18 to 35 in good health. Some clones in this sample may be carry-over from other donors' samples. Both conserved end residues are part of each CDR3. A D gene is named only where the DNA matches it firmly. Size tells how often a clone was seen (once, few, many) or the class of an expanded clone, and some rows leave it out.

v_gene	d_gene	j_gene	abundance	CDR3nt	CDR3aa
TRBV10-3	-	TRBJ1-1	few	TGTGCCATCAGTGAGTCCCCTGGGGAAGCTTTCTTT	CAISESPGEAFF
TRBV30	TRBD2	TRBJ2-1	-	TGTGCCTGGAGTACAGGCGGGGGGTACAATGAGCAGTTCTTC	CAWSTGGGYNEQFF
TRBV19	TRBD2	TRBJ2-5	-	TGTGCCAGTAGTACCGGACTAGCGGGAGCTGGGACCCAGTACTTC	CASSTGLAGAGTQYF
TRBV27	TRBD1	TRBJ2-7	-	TGTGCCAGCACTGGGTGTGGACAGGGTGAAGAGCGCGAGCAGTACTTC	CASTGCGQGEEREQYF
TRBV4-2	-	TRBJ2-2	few	TGTGCCAGCAAAGCAGCGAACACCGGGGAGCTGTTTTTT	CASKAANTGELFF
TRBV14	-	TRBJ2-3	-	TGTGCCAGCAGCCAAGAGGGTATACTAGCCTCTACCACAGATACGCAGTATTTT	CASSQEGILASTTDTQYF
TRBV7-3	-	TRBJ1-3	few	TGTGCCAGCAGCCCCGACTCTAGCTCTGGAAACACCATATATTTT	CASSPDSSSGNTIYF
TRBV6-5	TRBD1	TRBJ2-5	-	TGTGCCAGCAGCCATCGGACAGGGCGAGAGACCCAGTACTTC	CASSHRTGRETQYF
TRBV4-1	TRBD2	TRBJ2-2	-	TGCGCCAGCAGCCCTTCGGGGACTAGCGGGAGGAGTGGGGAGCTGTTTTTT	CASSPSGTSGRSGELFF
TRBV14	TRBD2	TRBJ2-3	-	TGTGCCAGCAGCCAAATCGTGGGGCTAGCGGGGTCCGATACGCAGTATTTT	CASSQIVGLAGSDTQYF
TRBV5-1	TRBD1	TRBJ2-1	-	TGCGCCAGCGGAGAATATACCGGGACAGGGGGGAATGAGCAGTTCTTC	CASGEYTGTGGNEQFF